This is a list of T cell receptor beta chains from one sample in a study of shared clonotypes between healthy human individuals. The data were produced by immunoSEQ multiplex PCR, yet TCRdb's version contains in-frame clones alone and is incomplete. Among 2,500,000 or so clones, approximately 93% were seen once, and the ten largest hold 0.36%. Sequencing input: naive CD4+ T cells from PBMCs. These receptors all stem from a man aged 18 to 29 in good health. Some clones in this sample may be carry-over from other donors' samples. Each CDR3 is given with its conserved first and last residue. The order of the fields is clone size, V gene, CDR3 length, D gene, J gene, CDR3 protein, CDR3 DNA. D genes are given only for firm matches. Where a row states a size, it is once, few, many or the class of an expanded clone; other rows omit it.

size: .
V: TRBV5-4
length: 12
D: .
J: TRBJ2-5
CDR3: CAPGESGETQYF
DNA: TGTGCCCCGGGCGAATCTGGTGAGACCCAGTACTTC

size: .
V: TRBV6-1
length: 14
D: TRBD1
J: TRBJ2-7
CDR3: CASSTRDRAYEQYF
DNA: TGTGCCAGCAGTACCCGGGACAGGGCTTACGAGCAGTACTTC

size: .
V: TRBV6-6
length: 15
D: TRBD1
J: TRBJ1-2
CDR3: CASSLRQGADYGYTF
DNA: TGTGCCAGCAGTCTCCGACAGGGGGCGGACTATGGCTACACCTTC

size: .
V: TRBV6-1
length: 14
D: .
J: TRBJ1-5
CDR3: CASSTVWGNQPQHF
DNA: TGTGCCAGCAGTACAGTTTGGGGCAATCAGCCCCAGCATTTT

size: .
V: TRBV10-1
length: 18
D: TRBD2
J: TRBJ2-2
CDR3: CASSGKVAGGTNTGELFF
DNA: TGCGCCAGCAGCGGGAAGGTGGCGGGAGGGACGAACACCGGGGAGCTGTTTTTT

size: .
V: TRBV5-1
length: 14
D: TRBD2
J: TRBJ2-7
CDR3: CASSSTSGPGEQYF
DNA: TGCGCCAGCAGCTCCACTAGCGGCCCGGGGGAGCAGTACTTC

size: .
V: TRBV2
length: 15
D: TRBD1
J: TRBJ1-1
CDR3: CASSEEDRAMSEAFF
DNA: TGTGCCAGCAGTGAGGAGGACAGGGCGATGTCTGAAGCTTTCTTT

size: .
V: TRBV7-2
length: 15
D: TRBD2
J: TRBJ2-7
CDR3: CASSPRGSGRDEQYF
DNA: TGTGCCAGCAGCCCGAGGGGTAGCGGGAGGGACGAGCAGTACTTC

size: once
V: TRBV7-9
length: 16
D: TRBD2
J: TRBJ2-1
CDR3: CASSLPLAGTGNEQFF
DNA: TGTGCCAGCAGCTTACCCCTAGCGGGAACCGGCAATGAGCAGTTCTTC

size: .
V: TRBV13
length: 16
D: TRBD2
J: TRBJ2-7
CDR3: CASSLRRLGGSYEQYF
DNA: TGTGCCAGCAGTCTTCGGCGGCTCGGGGGGTCCTACGAGCAGTACTTC

size: .
V: TRBV7-7
length: 16
D: .
J: TRBJ2-7
CDR3: CASSLGFSARGDEQYF
DNA: TGTGCCAGCAGCTTAGGGTTTAGCGCCAGAGGGGACGAGCAGTACTTC

size: .
V: TRBV7-2
length: 14
D: .
J: TRBJ1-2
CDR3: CASSLAGGDYGYTF
DNA: TGTGCCAGCAGCTTAGCAGGGGGGGACTATGGCTACACCTTC

size: .
V: TRBV7-6
length: 16
D: TRBD1
J: TRBJ2-5
CDR3: CASSHRGRGYQETQYF
DNA: TGTGCCAGCAGCCACAGGGGCCGAGGTTACCAAGAGACCCAGTACTTC

size: .
V: TRBV7-7
length: 15
D: .
J: TRBJ2-1
CDR3: CASSPDLRTYNEQFF
DNA: TGTGCCAGCAGCCCGGACCTTCGGACCTACAATGAGCAGTTCTTC

size: .
V: TRBV10-2
length: 15
D: .
J: TRBJ2-7
CDR3: CASSESNPGLLEQYF
DNA: TGCGCCAGCAGTGAGTCGAACCCGGGACTTCTCGAGCAGTACTTC

size: .
V: TRBV11-3
length: 15
D: .
J: TRBJ2-1
CDR3: CASSLGAGLGNEQFF
DNA: TGTGCCAGCAGCTTAGGCGCAGGGCTGGGCAATGAGCAGTTCTTC

size: few
V: TRBV6-6
length: 16
D: .
J: TRBJ1-2
CDR3: CASSRGGAPGGYGYTF
DNA: TGTGCCAGCAGCCGAGGCGGGGCCCCCGGAGGCTATGGCTACACCTTC

size: .
V: TRBV10-3
length: 14
D: .
J: TRBJ2-1
CDR3: CAISLGVSYNEQFF
DNA: TGTGCCATCAGTCTGGGGGTCTCCTACAATGAGCAGTTCTTC

size: .
V: TRBV19
length: 15
D: .
J: TRBJ2-3
CDR3: CASSPRRLDTDTQYF
DNA: TGTGCCAGTAGTCCCCGAAGGTTGGACACAGATACGCAGTATTTT

size: .
V: TRBV19
length: 12
D: .
J: TRBJ1-1
CDR3: CASRTVNTEAFF
DNA: TGTGCCAGCCGGACAGTGAACACTGAAGCTTTCTTT

size: .
V: TRBV6-1
length: 14
D: .
J: TRBJ1-5
CDR3: CASRGPMSNQPQHF
DNA: TGTGCCAGCAGAGGACCGATGAGCAATCAGCCCCAGCATTTT

size: .
V: TRBV7-8
length: 13
D: .
J: TRBJ2-7
CDR3: CASSLGTMYEQYF
DNA: TGTGCCAGCAGCTTAGGCACCATGTACGAGCAGTACTTC

size: .
V: TRBV30
length: 12
D: .
J: TRBJ2-1
CDR3: CAWRVDHNEQFF
DNA: TGTGCCTGGAGGGTAGACCACAATGAGCAGTTCTTC

size: .
V: TRBV7-3
length: 13
D: .
J: TRBJ2-5
CDR3: CASSLVNRETQYF
DNA: TGTGCCAGCAGCTTGGTCAACAGAGAGACCCAGTACTTC

size: .
V: TRBV5-4
length: 16
D: TRBD1
J: TRBJ2-2
CDR3: CASSQWTGTNTGELFF
DNA: TGTGCCAGCAGCCAATGGACAGGGACGAACACCGGGGAGCTGTTTTTT

size: .
V: TRBV6-5
length: 13
D: .
J: TRBJ2-1
CDR3: CASSPWRYNEQFF
DNA: TGTGCCAGCAGTCCTTGGCGGTACAATGAGCAGTTCTTC

size: .
V: TRBV2
length: 16
D: .
J: TRBJ1-2
CDR3: CASSESAGNLINGYTF
DNA: TGTGCCAGCAGTGAGTCCGCAGGGAATTTAATCAATGGCTACACCTTC

size: .
V: TRBV7-2
length: 16
D: TRBD2
J: TRBJ2-1
CDR3: CASSLLGLAGKNEQFF
DNA: TGTGCCAGCAGCTTATTGGGACTAGCGGGCAAAAATGAGCAGTTCTTC

size: .
V: TRBV9
length: 15
D: .
J: TRBJ1-2
CDR3: CASNTPGVRERGYTF
DNA: TGTGCCAGCAACACCCCCGGCGTCAGGGAGAGGGGCTACACCTTC

size: .
V: TRBV7-2
length: 14
D: .
J: TRBJ2-7
CDR3: CASSSEWASYEQYF
DNA: TGTGCCAGCAGCTCCGAATGGGCCTCCTACGAGCAGTACTTC

size: .
V: TRBV2
length: 14
D: .
J: TRBJ2-7
CDR3: CASSGRQGTYEQYF
DNA: TGTGCCAGCAGTGGTAGGCAGGGGACGTACGAGCAGTACTTC

size: .
V: TRBV28
length: 16
D: .
J: TRBJ2-3
CDR3: CASSPTQGQVTDTQYF
DNA: TGTGCCAGCAGTCCCACACAGGGTCAAGTCACAGATACGCAGTATTTT

size: .
V: TRBV23-1
length: 12
D: .
J: TRBJ2-1
CDR3: CASSLSDSEQFF
DNA: TGCGCCAGCAGTCTCTCGGACAGTGAGCAGTTCTTC

size: .
V: TRBV5-4
length: 13
D: TRBD1
J: TRBJ1-5
CDR3: CASSLGQGGEEHF
DNA: TGTGCCAGCAGCCTAGGACAGGGTGGTGAAGAGCATTTT

size: .
V: TRBV29-1
length: 12
D: .
J: TRBJ2-4
CDR3: CSVAGSSDIQYF
DNA: TGCAGCGTTGCCGGGTCCTCGGACATTCAGTACTTC

size: .
V: TRBV27
length: 16
D: .
J: TRBJ2-1
CDR3: CASSSNVRAINNEQFF
DNA: TGTGCCAGCAGTTCAAATGTGCGGGCAATCAACAATGAGCAGTTCTTC

size: .
V: TRBV5-1
length: 16
D: TRBD1
J: TRBJ2-2
CDR3: CASSRGQGLSPGELFF
DNA: TGCGCCAGCAGCAGGGGACAGGGGCTTTCCCCCGGGGAGCTGTTTTTT

size: once
V: TRBV5-1
length: 14
D: .
J: TRBJ2-2
CDR3: CASKLGGNTGELFF
DNA: TGCGCCAGCAAGCTAGGGGGGAACACCGGGGAGCTGTTTTTT

size: once
V: TRBV5-6
length: 16
D: .
J: TRBJ2-3
CDR3: CASSYAGTTSTDTQYF
DNA: TGTGCCAGCAGCTACGCGGGGACGACTAGCACAGATACGCAGTATTTT

size: .
V: TRBV15
length: 16
D: TRBD2
J: TRBJ2-5
CDR3: CATSRESASGTETQYF
DNA: TGTGCCACCAGCAGAGAGTCGGCTAGCGGGACCGAGACCCAGTACTTC

size: .
V: TRBV4-1
length: 17
D: .
J: TRBJ2-3
CDR3: CASSSFARTTSTDTQYF
DNA: TGCGCCAGCAGCTCCTTTGCCCGGACTACCAGCACAGATACGCAGTATTTT

size: .
V: TRBV23-1
length: 14
D: .
J: TRBJ2-1
CDR3: CASSLRAAYNEQFF
DNA: TGCGCCAGCAGTCTTCGAGCAGCATACAATGAGCAGTTCTTC

size: .
V: TRBV7-6
length: 12
D: .
J: TRBJ2-7
CDR3: CASSLKGYEQYF
DNA: TGTGCCAGCAGCTTGAAGGGTTACGAGCAGTACTTC

size: .
V: TRBV15
length: 13
D: .
J: TRBJ2-1
CDR3: CATSWIRSEEQFF
DNA: TGTGCCACCAGCTGGATCCGAAGTGAAGAGCAGTTCTTC

size: .
V: TRBV9
length: 13
D: .
J: TRBJ2-7
CDR3: CASSVGPPYEQYF
DNA: TGTGCCAGCAGCGTAGGGCCCCCCTACGAGCAGTACTTC

size: .
V: TRBV28
length: 12
D: .
J: TRBJ1-2
CDR3: CASNTALGGYTF
DNA: TGTGCCAGCAACACAGCTCTTGGTGGCTACACCTTC